A selection of T cell receptor beta chains follows, all from one sample in a study of graft-versus-host responses after intestinal transplantation. The repertoire was sequenced with immunoSEQ multiplex PCR; TCRdb's copy has only in-frame clones and lacks some. The table records over 75,000 clones, 85% to 95% of them present only once. No antigen is known for these receptors. The source material was unstimulated CD8+ T cells sorted from spleen or lymph node cells, sampled before transplant. All receptors derive from a human donor who was the organ donor for an intestinal transplant. CDR3s include the opening cysteine and the closing phenylalanine or tryptophan. The order of the fields is clone size, J gene, V gene, D gene, CDR3 protein, CDR3 DNA. A D gene is named only where the DNA matches it firmly. Part of the rows lack a size; the others show once, few, many or a class for expanded clones.

clone_size: .; j_call: TRBJ1-6; v_call: TRBV30; d_call: .; cdr3_aa: CAWRSLGGGLGSPLHF; cdr3_nt: TGTGCCTGGAGGTCCCTGGGGGGAGGGTTGGGTTCACCCCTCCACTTT
clone_size: .; j_call: TRBJ1-1; v_call: TRBV29-1; d_call: .; cdr3_aa: CSVERGAAEAFF; cdr3_nt: TGCAGCGTAGAGCGAGGCGCGGCTGAAGCTTTCTTT
clone_size: .; j_call: TRBJ1-1; v_call: TRBV11-2; d_call: .; cdr3_aa: CASSLVLMNTEAFF; cdr3_nt: TGTGCCAGCAGCTTAGTTTTAATGAACACTGAAGCTTTCTTT
clone_size: .; j_call: TRBJ2-1; v_call: TRBV28; d_call: .; cdr3_aa: CASTPLRSYNEQFF; cdr3_nt: TGTGCCAGCACCCCCTTGAGGTCCTACAATGAGCAGTTCTTC
clone_size: .; j_call: TRBJ2-7; v_call: TRBV5-1; d_call: .; cdr3_aa: CASSLAGPQSEQYF; cdr3_nt: TGCGCCAGCAGCTTGGCTGGCCCACAAAGCGAGCAGTACTTC
clone_size: .; j_call: TRBJ2-3; v_call: TRBV27; d_call: .; cdr3_aa: CASRAGLADTQYF; cdr3_nt: TGTGCCAGCAGGGCGGGCCTCGCAGATACGCAGTATTTT
clone_size: .; j_call: TRBJ2-5; v_call: TRBV27; d_call: TRBD1; cdr3_aa: CASSLSNEGGAVGTQYF; cdr3_nt: TGTGCCAGCAGTTTATCGAATGAAGGGGGCGCGGTCGGGACCCAGTACTTC
clone_size: .; j_call: TRBJ2-5; v_call: TRBV28; d_call: TRBD2; cdr3_aa: CASSSWAVLAGATGSQETQYF; cdr3_nt: TGTGCCAGCAGTTCTTGGGCAGTACTAGCGGGAGCCACCGGGTCCCAAGAGACCCAGTACTTC
clone_size: .; j_call: TRBJ2-2; v_call: TRBV7-7; d_call: .; cdr3_aa: CASSLCRQGSTGELFF; cdr3_nt: TGCGCTAGCAGCTTATGTAGGCAGGGAAGTACCGGGGAGCTGTTTTTT
clone_size: .; j_call: TRBJ1-3; v_call: TRBV7-9; d_call: TRBD1; cdr3_aa: CASSLRDRGIFGNTIYF; cdr3_nt: TGTGCCAGCAGCTTACGGGACAGGGGAATCTTTGGAAACACCATATATTTT
clone_size: .; j_call: TRBJ2-3; v_call: TRBV6-5; d_call: TRBD2; cdr3_aa: CASTGGGGDTQYF; cdr3_nt: TGTGCCAGCACCGGGGGGGGCGGAGATACGCAGTATTTT
clone_size: .; j_call: TRBJ2-4; v_call: TRBV7-4; d_call: .; cdr3_aa: CASSPKTDLAKNIQYF; cdr3_nt: TGTGCCAGCAGCCCAAAGACAGACCTAGCCAAAAACATTCAGTACTTC
clone_size: .; j_call: TRBJ2-6; v_call: TRBV28; d_call: .; cdr3_aa: CASSSRDIRLSGANVLTF; cdr3_nt: TGTGCCAGCAGTTCTCGGGACATCAGGCTCTCTGGGGCCAACGTCCTGACTTTC
clone_size: .; j_call: TRBJ2-1; v_call: TRBV4-2; d_call: .; cdr3_aa: CASSRESSYNEQFF; cdr3_nt: TGTGCCAGCAGTCGAGAAAGCTCCTACAATGAGCAGTTCTTC
clone_size: .; j_call: TRBJ2-5; v_call: TRBV5-1; d_call: TRBD2; cdr3_aa: CASSFAGGQETQYF; cdr3_nt: TGCGCCAGCAGCTTTGCGGGAGGGCAAGAGACCCAGTACTTC
clone_size: .; j_call: TRBJ1-1; v_call: TRBV7-9; d_call: .; cdr3_aa: CASRRGSTEAFF; cdr3_nt: TGTGCCAGCCGCAGGGGCAGCACTGAAGCTTTCTTT
clone_size: .; j_call: TRBJ2-7; v_call: TRBV4-1; d_call: .; cdr3_aa: CASSQAPGSGNEQYF; cdr3_nt: TGCGCCAGCAGCCAAGCACCCGGGAGTGGGAACGAGCAGTACTTC
clone_size: .; j_call: TRBJ2-7; v_call: TRBV5-4; d_call: .; cdr3_aa: CASSLAFSSYEQYF; cdr3_nt: TGTGCCAGCAGCTTAGCGTTTAGCTCCTACGAGCAGTACTTC
clone_size: .; j_call: TRBJ1-1; v_call: TRBV2; d_call: TRBD1; cdr3_aa: CASSESHRGPNTEAFF; cdr3_nt: TGTGCCAGCAGTGAATCCCACAGGGGGCCGAACACTGAAGCTTTCTTT
clone_size: .; j_call: TRBJ2-7; v_call: TRBV28; d_call: TRBD1; cdr3_aa: CASSLFWQGADEQYF; cdr3_nt: TGTGCCAGCAGTTTATTTTGGCAGGGGGCGGACGAGCAGTACTTC
clone_size: .; j_call: TRBJ2-3; v_call: TRBV10-1; d_call: .; cdr3_aa: CASSGGATDTQYF; cdr3_nt: TGCGCCAGCAGTGGTGGGGCCACAGATACGCAGTATTTT
clone_size: .; j_call: TRBJ2-7; v_call: TRBV5-1; d_call: .; cdr3_aa: CASSATTGQTYEQYF; cdr3_nt: TGCGCCAGCAGCGCCACGACAGGTCAGACTTACGAGCAGTACTTC
clone_size: .; j_call: TRBJ2-1; v_call: TRBV27; d_call: TRBD1; cdr3_aa: CASSLYRGDNNEQFF; cdr3_nt: TGTGCCAGCAGTTTATACAGGGGCGATAACAATGAGCAGTTCTTC
clone_size: once; j_call: TRBJ2-1; v_call: TRBV27; d_call: TRBD2; cdr3_aa: CASSLLLAGENEQFF; cdr3_nt: TGTGCCAGCAGTTTGTTACTAGCGGGAGAAAATGAGCAGTTCTTC
clone_size: .; j_call: TRBJ2-7; v_call: TRBV6-1; d_call: .; cdr3_aa: CASTPAGSDEQYF; cdr3_nt: TGTGCCAGCACTCCGGCAGGGTCCGACGAGCAGTACTTC
clone_size: once; j_call: TRBJ2-7; v_call: TRBV4-1; d_call: .; cdr3_aa: CASSQERDLLYEQYF; cdr3_nt: TGCGCCAGCAGCCAAGAAAGAGACTTACTGTACGAGCAGTACTTC
clone_size: .; j_call: TRBJ2-1; v_call: TRBV6-6; d_call: TRBD2; cdr3_aa: CASSYGSGGANEQFF; cdr3_nt: TGTGCCAGCAGTTATGGTAGCGGGGGGGCCAATGAGCAGTTCTTC
clone_size: .; j_call: TRBJ2-1; v_call: TRBV9; d_call: TRBD1; cdr3_aa: CASSGDRSWQFF; cdr3_nt: TGTGCCAGCAGCGGGGACAGATCCTGGCAGTTCTTC
clone_size: .; j_call: TRBJ1-2; v_call: TRBV21-1; d_call: .; cdr3_aa: CASSNISHSGRVHGYTF; cdr3_nt: TGTGCCAGCAGCAATATATCCCATTCAGGCAGGGTCCATGGCTACACCTTC
clone_size: .; j_call: TRBJ1-5; v_call: TRBV19; d_call: .; cdr3_aa: CAESRAGNQPQHF; cdr3_nt: TGTGCCGAAAGTAGGGCAGGGAATCAGCCCCAGCATTTT
clone_size: .; j_call: TRBJ2-7; v_call: TRBV2; d_call: .; cdr3_aa: CASSGNEQYF; cdr3_nt: TGTGCCAGCAGTGGTAACGAGCAGTACTTC
clone_size: .; j_call: TRBJ2-3; v_call: TRBV13; d_call: TRBD2; cdr3_aa: CASSLMAGRSTDTQYF; cdr3_nt: TGTGCCAGCAGCTTAATGGCCGGGAGGAGCACAGATACGCAGTATTTT
clone_size: .; j_call: TRBJ2-5; v_call: TRBV9; d_call: .; cdr3_aa: CASSVAGEKETQYF; cdr3_nt: TGTGCCAGCAGCGTAGCGGGAGAAAAAGAGACCCAGTACTTC
clone_size: .; j_call: TRBJ1-1; v_call: TRBV25-1; d_call: TRBD1; cdr3_aa: CASSEYRGGRDTEAFF; cdr3_nt: TGTGCCAGCAGTGAATATCGAGGGGGCCGGGATACTGAAGCTTTCTTT
clone_size: .; j_call: TRBJ2-3; v_call: TRBV13; d_call: .; cdr3_aa: CASSLAGGTDTQYF; cdr3_nt: TGTGCCAGCAGCTTAGCGGGGGGCACAGATACGCAGTATTTT
clone_size: .; j_call: TRBJ2-5; v_call: TRBV6-5; d_call: TRBD1; cdr3_aa: CASSYHEGTGQETQYF; cdr3_nt: TGTGCCAGCAGTTACCACGAGGGGACAGGGCAAGAGACCCAGTACTTC